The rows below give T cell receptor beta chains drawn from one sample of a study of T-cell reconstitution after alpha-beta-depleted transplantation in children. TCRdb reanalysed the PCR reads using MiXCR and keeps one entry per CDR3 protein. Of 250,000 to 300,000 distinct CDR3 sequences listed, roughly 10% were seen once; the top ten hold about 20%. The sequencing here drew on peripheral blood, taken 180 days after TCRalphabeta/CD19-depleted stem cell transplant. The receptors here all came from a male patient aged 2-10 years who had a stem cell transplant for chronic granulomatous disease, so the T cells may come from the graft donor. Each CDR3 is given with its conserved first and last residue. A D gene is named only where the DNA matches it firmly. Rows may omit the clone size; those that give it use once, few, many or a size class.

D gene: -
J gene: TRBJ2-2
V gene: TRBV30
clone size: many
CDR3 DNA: TGTGCCTGGAGGCATAGTCCCGGGGAGCTGTTTTTT
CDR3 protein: CAWRHSPGELFF

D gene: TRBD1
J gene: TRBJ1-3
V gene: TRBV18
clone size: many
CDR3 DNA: TGTGCCAGCTCAATGGGACAGCACTCTGGAAACACCATATATTTT
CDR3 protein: CASSMGQHSGNTIYF

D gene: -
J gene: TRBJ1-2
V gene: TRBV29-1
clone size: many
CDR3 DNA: TGCAGCGTGGGGGGGGAAGGCGGCTACACCTTC
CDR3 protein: CSVGGEGGYTF

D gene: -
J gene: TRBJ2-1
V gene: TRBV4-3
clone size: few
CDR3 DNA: TGCGCCAGCAGCCAGGGGCTGGGGAATGAGCAGTTCTTC
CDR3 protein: CASSQGLGNEQFF

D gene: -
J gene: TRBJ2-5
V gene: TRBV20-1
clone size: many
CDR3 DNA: TGCAGTGTTGCGGAGGGGGCTGAGACCCAGTACTTC
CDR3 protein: CSVAEGAETQYF

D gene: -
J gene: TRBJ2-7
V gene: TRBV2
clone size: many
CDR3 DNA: TGTGCCAGCAGCCTCGCCTCGATGACAGGAGACCCCTACGAGCAGTACTTC
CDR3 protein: CASSLASMTGDPYEQYF

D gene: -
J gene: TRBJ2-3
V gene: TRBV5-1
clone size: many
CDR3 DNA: TGCGCCAGCAGGCAGCAACTAGCCCCGGGGACAGATACGCAGTATTTT
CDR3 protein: CASRQQLAPGTDTQYF

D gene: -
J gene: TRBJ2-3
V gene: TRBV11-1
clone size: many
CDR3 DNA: TGTGCCAGCAAAGATGAGGGCGGCACAGATACGCAGTATTTT
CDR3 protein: CASKDEGGTDTQYF

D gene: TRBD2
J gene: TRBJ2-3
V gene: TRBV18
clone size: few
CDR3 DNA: TGTGCCAGCTCACCCCTTCCCGGGACTAGCGGACTTAGCACAGATACGCAGTATTTT
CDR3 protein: CASSPLPGTSGLSTDTQYF

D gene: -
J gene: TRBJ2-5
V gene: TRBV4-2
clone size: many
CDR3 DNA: TGTGCCAGCAGCCAAGAAGGACTGCAAGAGACCCAGTACTTC
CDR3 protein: CASSQEGLQETQYF

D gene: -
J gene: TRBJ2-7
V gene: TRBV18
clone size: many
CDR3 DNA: TGTGCCAGCTCACCAGAACGCAGGGTCCACGAGCAGTACTTC
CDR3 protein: CASSPERRVHEQYF

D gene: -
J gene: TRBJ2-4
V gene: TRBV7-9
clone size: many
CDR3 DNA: TGTGCCAGCAGCTTGCCGGGAGCAGTAGCCAAAAACATTCAGTACTTC
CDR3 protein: CASSLPGAVAKNIQYF

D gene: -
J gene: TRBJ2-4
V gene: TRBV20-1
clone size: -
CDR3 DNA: TGCAGTGCTAAGGGAGTAGACATTCAGTACTTC
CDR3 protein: CSAKGVDIQYF

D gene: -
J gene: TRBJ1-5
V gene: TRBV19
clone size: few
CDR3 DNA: TGTGCCAGTAGTATCTCCAGAAATAGCAATCAGCCCCAGCATTTT
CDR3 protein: CASSISRNSNQPQHF

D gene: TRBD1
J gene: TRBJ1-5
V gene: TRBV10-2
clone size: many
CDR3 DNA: TGCGCCAGCAGTAGTGGACAGGGGCGTCAGCCCCAGCATTTT
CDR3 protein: CASSSGQGRQPQHF

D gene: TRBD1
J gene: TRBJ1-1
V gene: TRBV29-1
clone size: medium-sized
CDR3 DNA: TGCAGCGTTGTTGGGGACAGAGAAGCTTTCTTT
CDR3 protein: CSVVGDREAFF

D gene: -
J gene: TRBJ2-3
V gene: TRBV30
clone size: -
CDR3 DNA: TGTGCCTGGAACCTGGGGGCCGCCTGGGATACGCAGTATTTT
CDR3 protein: CAWNLGAAWDTQYF

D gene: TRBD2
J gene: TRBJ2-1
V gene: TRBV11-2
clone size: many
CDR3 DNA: TGTGCCAGCAGCTTAGACGGGACTAGCGGGAGGAAATACAATGAGCAGTTCTTC
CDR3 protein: CASSLDGTSGRKYNEQFF

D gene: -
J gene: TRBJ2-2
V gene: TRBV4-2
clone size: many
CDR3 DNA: TGTGCCAGCAGCCAAGATAGTCCAGTTAGGGTCACCGGGGAGCTGTTTTTT
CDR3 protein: CASSQDSPVRVTGELFF

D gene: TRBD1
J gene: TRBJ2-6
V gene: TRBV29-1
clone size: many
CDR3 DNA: TGCAGCGTTGAAGGGTGTGAGGGGGCGGTCTCCACTCTCGGGGCCAACGTCCTGACTTTC
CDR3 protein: CSVEGCEGAVSTLGANVLTF

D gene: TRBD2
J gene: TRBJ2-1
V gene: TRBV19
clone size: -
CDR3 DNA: TGTGCCACCGGGAGGGGATCCTTCAATGAGCAGTTCTTC
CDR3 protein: CATGRGSFNEQFF

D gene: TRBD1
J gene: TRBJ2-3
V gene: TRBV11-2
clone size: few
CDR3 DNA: TGTGCCAGCAGCTTACGGGGACAGACGCAGTATTTT
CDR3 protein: CASSLRGQTQYF

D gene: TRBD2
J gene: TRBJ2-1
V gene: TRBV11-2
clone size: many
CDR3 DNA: TGTGCCAGCACCGAGGTAGCGGGAGTCGGGTTCTTCTTC
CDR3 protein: CASTEVAGVGFFF

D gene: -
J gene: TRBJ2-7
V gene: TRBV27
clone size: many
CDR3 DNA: TGTGCCAGCAGTTTGGGCAGGATGGGGTACGAGCAGTACTTC
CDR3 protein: CASSLGRMGYEQYF

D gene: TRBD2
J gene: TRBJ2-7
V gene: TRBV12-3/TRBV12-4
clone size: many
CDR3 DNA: TGTGCCAGCAGTTCCTCTAGCGGGAGGAGCTCCTACGAGCAGTACTTC
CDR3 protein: CASSSSSGRSSYEQYF

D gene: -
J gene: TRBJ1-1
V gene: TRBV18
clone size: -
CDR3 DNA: TGTGCCAGCTCACCACCGGGCCTACGTTCAAACACTGAAGCTTTCTTT
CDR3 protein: CASSPPGLRSNTEAFF

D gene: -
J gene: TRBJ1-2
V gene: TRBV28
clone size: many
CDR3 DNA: TGTGCCAGCAGTTTATCTCCTACAGGGAACTATGGCTACACCTTC
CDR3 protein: CASSLSPTGNYGYTF

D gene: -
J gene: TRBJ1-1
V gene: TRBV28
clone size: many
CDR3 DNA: TGTGCCAGCAGTTTATTGGGAGGGGTGGGTGAAGCTTTCTTT
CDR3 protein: CASSLLGGVGEAFF

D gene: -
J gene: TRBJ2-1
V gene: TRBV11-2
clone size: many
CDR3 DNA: TGTGCCAGCAGCTTAGATATACAGACTTTTAAGCAGTTCTTC
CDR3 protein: CASSLDIQTFKQFF

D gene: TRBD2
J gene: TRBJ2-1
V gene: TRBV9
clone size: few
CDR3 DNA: TGTGCCAGCAGCGTAGGAAGGAGGGGGACTAGCGGGTACAATGAGCAGTTCTTC
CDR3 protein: CASSVGRRGTSGYNEQFF